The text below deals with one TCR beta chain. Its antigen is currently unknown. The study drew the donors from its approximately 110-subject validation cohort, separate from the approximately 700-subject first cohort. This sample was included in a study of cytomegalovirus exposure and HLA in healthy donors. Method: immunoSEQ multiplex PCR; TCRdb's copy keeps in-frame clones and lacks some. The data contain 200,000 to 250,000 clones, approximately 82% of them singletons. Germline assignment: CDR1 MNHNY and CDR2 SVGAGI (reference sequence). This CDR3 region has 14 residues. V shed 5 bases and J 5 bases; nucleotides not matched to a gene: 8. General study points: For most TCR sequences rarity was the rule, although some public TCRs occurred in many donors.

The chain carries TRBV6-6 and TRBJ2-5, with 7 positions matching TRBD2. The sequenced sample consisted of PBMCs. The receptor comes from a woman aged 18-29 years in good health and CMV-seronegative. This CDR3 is CASSTGSGRETQYF. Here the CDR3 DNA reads TGTGCCAGCAGTACAGGTAGCGGGCGGGAGACCCAGTACTTC.